A selection of T cell receptor beta chains follows, all from one sample in a study of graft-versus-host responses after intestinal transplantation. This table comes from immunoSEQ multiplex PCR, and its TCRdb copy is limited to in-frame clones, with some not included. The data contain 90,000 to 150,000 clones, over 80% of them singletons. No antigen has been assigned to these receptors. Sequences were derived from unstimulated CD4+ T cells sorted from spleen or lymph node cells, sampled before intestinal transplant. The receptors stem from a human donor who received an intestinal transplant. The conserved cysteine and the conserved F or W are not part of the CDR3 here.

v_call cdr3_aa
TRBV6-5 AVLSRAGGYNEQF
TRBV10-2 ASSDPAKNIQY
TRBV19 ASTIDRAPNTGELF
TRBV5-5 ASSGGITQGEQY
TRBV12-5 ASGLLPPDTQY
TRBV30 AWSWVKVPNEQF
TRBV27 ASSLLGTGGTEAF
TRBV14 ASSHHQANYGYT
TRBV10-1 ASSGGRAYEQY
TRBV30 AWSVPSPRSQPQH
TRBV7-9 ASSRREKLF
TRBV4-1 ASSQGYGLAGGQGEQF
TRBV9 ASSPVDRGYNEQF
TRBV19 ATTSGNARFNEQF
TRBV27 ASSLEGYRSNQPQH
TRBV25-1 ASSVLYSYEQY
TRBV10-2 ASSELGRVGYGYT
TRBV28 ASSLDSSYEQY
TRBV28 ASSLTGTGNTIY
TRBV5-1 ASSSNPGTGGHEQY
TRBV14 ASSQLFGLAGGETQY
TRBV19 ATQFGAANTGELF
TRBV7-8 ASSHRDRGLTEAF
TRBV5-1 ASRHRGRGGTEAF
TRBV4-2 ASSQVLDGGLSGELF
TRBV18 ASSPGTSGAQETQY
TRBV5-4 ASSLGRTHRDTQY
TRBV7-2 ASSLSGGVGNTIY
TRBV27 ASSYRGAGVKDTQY
TRBV29-1 SVDRDRVADTQY
TRBV14 ASSHNLGSGNTIY
TRBV5-1 ASSSLGVATEAF
TRBV7-8 ASSLDSSYNEQF
TRBV15 ATSRDLHNEQF
TRBV2 ASSFGSTDTQY
TRBV10-2 ASLPGTGGDTQY
TRBV29-1 SVEEGLFGGYT
TRBV4-1 ASSRSGTDQETQY
TRBV5-1 ASSLIGETQY
TRBV5-1 ASSLRRLAGFTDTQY
TRBV2 ASTPNGYQPQH
TRBV28 ASSGETGGRFGYT
TRBV2 ASSVLAGYYEQY
TRBV15 ATSMRQRSQETQY
TRBV2 ASSDRAGNEQF
TRBV28 ASSFPPDRFTHGTQY
TRBV19 ASSKKPNRATTEAF
TRBV5-1 ASSLGTGYYNEQF
TRBV5-8 ASNDRDRRFGGHEQY
TRBV29-1 SVGLRLAGAHEQY
TRBV5-1 ASSPGQIYGYT
TRBV5-1 ASSLAGTSSYNEQF
TRBV5-4 ASSLRGADTQY
TRBV5-1 ASSLGDSGNTIY
TRBV13 ASPRREHRVL